The sequence of this T cell receptor beta chain was determined in a study of cytomegalovirus exposure and HLA in healthy donors. Overall study findings and caveats: Several of the most significant clusters were apparently associated with common viral pathogens in a later analysis. Later findings reportedly placed an Asian-associated ancestry cluster below the approximately 670-donor mean for N-insertions.

A note on this clone: Its antigen is not identified.

V gave up 0 bases and J gave up 7 bases, with 10 bases separating them. CDR3 length: 13 amino acids. The germline V gene has CDR1 SGHTA and CDR2 FQGNSA. The study ran its PCR with 60 Vbeta and 13 Jbeta primers. Measured with immunoSEQ multiplex PCR; TCRdb has only the in-frame clones, and not every one. The profile shows about 57,000 clones, more than 65% of them singletons. The receptor comes from a woman aged 30 to 39 in good health and CMV-seronegative. The V gene is TRBV7-2, the J gene TRBJ2-7, with D hard to call. The specimen sequenced was PBMCs. This CDR3 is CASSLARQVEQYF. In DNA, the CDR3 is TGTGCCAGCAGCTTAGCTCGCCAGGTGGAGCAGTACTTC.